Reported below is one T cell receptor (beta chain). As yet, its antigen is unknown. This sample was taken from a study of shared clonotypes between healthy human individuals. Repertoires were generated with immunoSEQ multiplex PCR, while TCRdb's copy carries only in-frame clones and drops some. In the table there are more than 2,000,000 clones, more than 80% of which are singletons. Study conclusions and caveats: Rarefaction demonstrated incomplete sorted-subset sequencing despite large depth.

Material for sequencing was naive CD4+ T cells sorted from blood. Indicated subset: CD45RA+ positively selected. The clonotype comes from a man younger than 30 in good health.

The DNA of the CDR3 is TGTGCCAGCAGCCCCTCGTCGGGACAGGGGTTCGAGACCCAGTACTTC. Its protein product is CASSPSSGQGFETQYF. This chain links TRBV14 with TRBJ2-5; 10 bases are a match to TRBD1. The length of the CDR3 is 16 residues. CDR1 and CDR2 from the germline V gene are SGHDN and FVKESK. Unmatched junction bases numbered 10, after V lost 4 bases and J lost 5 bases.